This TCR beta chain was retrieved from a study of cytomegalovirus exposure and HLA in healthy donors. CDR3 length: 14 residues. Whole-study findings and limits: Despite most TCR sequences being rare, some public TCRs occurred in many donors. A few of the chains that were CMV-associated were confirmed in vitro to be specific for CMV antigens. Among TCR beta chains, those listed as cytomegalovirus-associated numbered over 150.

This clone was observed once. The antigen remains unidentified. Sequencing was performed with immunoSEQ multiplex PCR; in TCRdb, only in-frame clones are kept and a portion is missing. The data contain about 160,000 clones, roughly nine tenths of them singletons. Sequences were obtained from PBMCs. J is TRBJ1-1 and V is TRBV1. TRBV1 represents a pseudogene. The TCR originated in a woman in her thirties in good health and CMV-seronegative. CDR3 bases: TGCACCAGCAGCCAATCCTTATCGAACACTGAAGCTTTCTTT. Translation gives CTSSQSLSNTEAFF.